These 28 T cell receptor beta chains originate from one sample sequenced in a study of T cell responses to AZD1222 COVID-19 vaccine. Clones were sequenced by immunoSEQ multiplex PCR, and TCRdb holds only the in-frame ones, with some missing. The sample lists about 150,000 clones; 80% to 95% were seen once. This material consisted of peripheral blood, taken 28 days after the second AZD1222 dose. The receptor source for this set is an adult who received the AZD1222 COVID-19 vaccine.

The chain is built from TRBV10-2 and TRBJ1-1; TRBD1 might be the D (5 bases). Germline V lookup: CDR1 WSHSY, CDR2 SAAADI. The CDR3 totals 15 residues. Trimming removed 6 bases at V and 6 bases at J, with 20 bases between. CDR3 region: CASSGGDSFGAEAFF. CDR3 DNA: TGCGCCAGCAGCGGGGGAGACTCGTTCGGGGCTGAAGCTTTCTTT.

This clone was seen only a few times. V and J are TRBV6-5 and TRBJ1-1; no firm D call. Per germline, CDR1 MNHEY and CDR2 SVGAGI. The CDR3 is made up of 13 amino acids. V was shortened by 4 bases and J by 3 bases, with 9 bases between the two germline ends. The CDR3 nucleotides read TGTGCCAGCAGTTCCCGGACTGACACTGAAGCTTTCTTT. Translating gives CASSSRTDTEAFF.

The J gene is TRBJ1-5, the V gene TRBV27; maybe TRBD1 (6 bases). This CDR3 has 14 amino acids. Trimming took 6 bases from V and 4 from J, leaving 13 bases between them. Germline CDR1 MNHEY, CDR2 SMNVEV (reference sequence). CDR3 protein: CASSLRGANQPQHF. The CDR3 nucleotides read TGTGCCAGCAGCCTGAGGGGGGCGAATCAGCCCCAGCATTTT.

The chain recombines TRBV7-9 with TRBJ1-5; 8 nucleotides align to TRBD1. Germline V lookup: CDR1 SEHNR, CDR2 FQNEAQ (reference sequence). The V gene end was trimmed by 6 bases and the J gene end by 6 bases; junction bases not matched to a gene: 10. The CDR3 is made up of 15 amino acids. The DNA of the CDR3 is TGTGCCAGCAGTGGACAGGGACTCTCAAGTCAGCCCCAGCATTTT. Protein product: CASSGQGLSSQPQHF.

V is TRBV30 and J is TRBJ2-7; no reliable D call. Per germline, CDR1 GTSNPN and CDR2 SVGIG (reference sequence). CDR3 length equals 11 residues. The V gene lost 0 bases and the J gene lost 5 bases, with 5 bases spanning the gap. As DNA, the CDR3 is TGTGCCTGGAGTGTCTTTCACGAGCAGTACTTC. Its translation: CAWSVFHEQYF.

The V and J genes are TRBV2 and TRBJ2-3; D is perhaps TRBD2 (5 bases). V lost 4 bases and J lost 6, with 14 bases in between. The CDR3 covers 14 residues. Germline V CDR1 and CDR2: SNHLY, FYNNEI. CDR3 sequence: CASSAGSMGDTQYF. CDR3 coding DNA: TGTGCCAGCAGTGCGGGGTCCATGGGGGATACGCAGTATTTT.

The rearrangement links TRBV3-1 (or the pseudogene TRBV3-2) to TRBJ2-7; D gene unclear. The V gene lost 5 bases and the J gene lost 0 bases, with 5 bases spanning the gap. Germline V gene sequence: CDR1 LGHDT, CDR2 YNNKEL (reference sequence). The CDR3 sequence is 12 residues long. CDR3 DNA sequence: TGTGCCAGCAGCTCCAGCTCCTACGAGCAGTACTTC. Translating gives CASSSSSYEQYF.

The rearrangement links TRBV24-1 to TRBJ2-2; a weak D match, TRBD1 (6 bases). V dropped 3 bases and J dropped 7 bases, with 14 bases sitting between them. Germline-derived CDR1 and CDR2 are KGHDR and SFDVKD. This CDR3 region has 15 residues. The CDR3 reads CATSDPGQEVGELFF. Here the CDR3 DNA reads TGTGCCACCAGTGATCCGGGACAAGAGGTCGGGGAGCTGTTTTTT.

The chain joins TRBV19 to TRBJ2-7, with a tentative D call TRBD2 (6 bases). From germline, CDR1 is LNHDA and CDR2 SQIVND (reference sequence). V lost 6 bases and J lost 4, with 19 bases in between. The CDR3 runs 15 residues. The CDR3 DNA is TGTGCCAGTAGAGATAGCGGAAGTGGTGGGTACGAGCAGTACTTC. Translated: CASRDSGSGGYEQYF. The full variable domain, completed using reference TRBV19 and TRBJ2-7, is DGGITQSPKYLFRKEGQNVTLSCEQNLNHDAMYWYRQDPGQGLRLIYYSQIVNDFQKGDIAEGYSVSREKKESFPLTVTSAQKNPTAFYLCASRDSGSGGYEQYFGPGTRLTVT.

The V gene is TRBV7-9, the J gene TRBJ1-2; maybe TRBD1 (6 bases). The CDR3 extends over 17 amino acids. V shed 1 base and J shed 6 bases, with 21 bases lying between them. Germline V lookup: CDR1 SEHNR, CDR2 FQNEAQ (reference sequence). The CDR3 bases are TGTGCCAGCAGCTTAGTACCGTGGGGGACAATTGGGGATGGCTACACCTTC. It codes for CASSLVPWGTIGDGYTF.

The gene calls are TRBV24-1 and TRBJ2-7, with TRBD2 identical over 7 bases. Germline CDR1 and CDR2: KGHDR and SFDVKD. This CDR3 has 14 residues. V shed 7 bases, J shed 4 bases, and the junction held 9 bases outside the gene matches. The DNA of the CDR3 is TGTGCCACCAGCCTGGGGGGGTTGGAGTACGAGCAGTACTTC. This translates into CATSLGGLEYEQYF.

The chain links TRBV6-4 to TRBJ1-2, with 7 positions matching TRBD1. Germline lookup yields CDR1 MRHNA and CDR2 SNTAGT. The CDR3 has 14 amino acids. V lost 5 bases and J lost 4; bases outside the gene matches: 7. The CDR3 is CASSPSGTAYGYTF. The CDR3 region has the DNA TGTGCCAGCAGTCCCTCCGGGACAGCCTATGGCTACACCTTC.

V and J are TRBV28 and TRBJ2-7; 8 bases are shared with TRBD2. Germline V gene sequence: CDR1 MDHEN, CDR2 SYDVKM. CDR3 length: 14 residues. V trimming: 2 bases; J trimming: 4 bases; junction bases outside the gene matches: 4. The CDR3 here is CASSLDSGSYEQYF. For the CDR3, the DNA is TGTGCCAGCAGTTTAGACAGCGGGAGTTACGAGCAGTACTTC.

The chain couples TRBV5-1 to TRBJ1-1; 8 bases line up with TRBD1. Germline loops: CDR1 SGHRS, CDR2 YFSETQ. This CDR3 region has 14 residues. With V trimmed by 2 bases and J by 4 bases, 4 bases remained unmatched. The CDR3 region has the DNA TGCGCCAGCAGCTTCACAGGGGGTGGCACTGAAGCTTTCTTT. Translating gives CASSFTGGGTEAFF. Complete variable domain (other parts from reference TRBV5-1 and TRBJ1-1): KAGVTQTPRYLIKTRGQQVTLSCSPISGHRSVSWYQQTPGQGLQFLFEYFSETQRNKGNFPGRFSGRQFSNSRSEMNVSTLELGDSALYLCASSFTGGGTEAFFGQGTRLTVV.

The chain combines TRBV3-1 (or the pseudogene TRBV3-2) with TRBJ2-1; 13 positions match TRBD2. The CDR3 consists of 18 residues. Germline values: CDR1 LGHDT, CDR2 YNNKEL (reference sequence). J lost 6 bases, V lost 1 base, and 9 bases had no gene match. The chain's CDR3 is CASSQGWVTSGGGNEQFF. For the CDR3, the DNA is TGTGCCAGCAGCCAAGGATGGGTTACTAGCGGGGGGGGCAATGAGCAGTTCTTC.

The chain combines TRBV2 with TRBJ1-1; TRBD1 matches at 7 bases. Germline lookup yields CDR1 SNHLY and CDR2 FYNNEI. V was pared by 11 bases and J by 4 bases, with 7 bases of the junction left unmatched. The CDR3 is 12 amino acids. The CDR3 spells CASKPGGTEAFF. DNA of the CDR3: TGTGCCTCCAAACCAGGGGGCACTGAAGCTTTCTTT.

The rearrangement joins TRBV18 to TRBJ2-7; a weak D match, TRBD2 (6 bases). This CDR3 is 12 amino acids long. Germline V CDR1 and CDR2: KGHSH, LQKENI. V lost 5 bases, J lost 3 bases, and 8 bases lay in between. The CDR3 here is CASSAGLYEQYF. For the CDR3, the DNA is TGTGCCAGCTCAGCGGGACTCTACGAGCAGTACTTC.

The chain links TRBV2 to TRBJ2-7; weak D call: TRBD1 (5 bases). The germline gives CDR1 SNHLY, CDR2 FYNNEI. The CDR3 spans 16 residues. Trimming cost V 2 bases and J 3 bases, with 17 bases left between them. CDR3 residues: CASSEIDGQGRYEQYF. Here the CDR3 DNA reads TGTGCCAGCAGTGAAATAGATGGGCAGGGCCGCTACGAGCAGTACTTC.

This clone occurred once. The chain is built from TRBV15 and TRBJ2-5; D may be TRBD1 (6 bases). The V end lost 7 bases, the J end lost 5 bases, and 17 bases lay between the germline ends. Germline V gene lookup returns CDR1 LNHNV and CDR2 YYDKDF (reference sequence). The CDR3 has 14 amino acids. The chain's CDR3 is CATKIHRARETQYF. CDR3 nucleotide sequence: TGTGCCACCAAGATTCACAGGGCGCGGGAGACCCAGTACTTC.

The CDR3 loop is CASSQEVRGEKLFF. Here the CDR3 DNA reads TGCGCCAGCAGCCAAGAGGTACGGGGGGAAAAACTGTTTTTT. The gene calls are TRBV4-3 and TRBJ1-4, with TRBD1 as a possible D gene (5 bases). V was pared by 0 bases and J by 8 bases, with 10 bases between. Germline V gene sequence: CDR1 LGHNA, CDR2 YSLEER. The CDR3 contains 14 residues.

This rearrangement joins TRBV9 to TRBJ2-5; 8 bases match TRBD2. CDR1 SGDLS and CDR2 YYNGEE come from the germline V gene. This CDR3 contains 15 residues. Trimming took 6 bases from V and 4 from J; bases not matched to a gene: 11. CDR3 bases: TGTGCCAGCAACAAGGGGCGGGAGGAGTTAGAGACCCAGTACTTC. The encoded protein is CASNKGREELETQYF.

The V call is TRBV4-2, the J call TRBJ2-7; a weak D match, TRBD2 (6 bases). Germline V lookup: CDR1 LGHNA, CDR2 YNFKEQ. V lost 4 bases and J 2 bases, leaving 21 bases between the germline ends. The CDR3 contains 17 residues. Here the CDR3 reads CASSPPTPGGIAYEQYF. Here the CDR3 DNA reads TGTGCCAGCAGCCCCCCTACTCCAGGCGGGATCGCCTACGAGCAGTACTTC.

The chain is built from TRBV25-1 and TRBJ1-1; D call uncertain. Trimming left V 3 bases short and J 0 bases short, with 8 bases between. The CDR3 loop spans 14 amino acids. Germline loops: CDR1 MGHDK, CDR2 SYGVNS. The CDR3 coding sequence is TGTGCCAGCAGTGAGGACCCTTTGAACACTGAAGCTTTCTTT. It specifies CASSEDPLNTEAFF.

The V and J genes are TRBV27 and TRBJ1-6; possible D gene TRBD1, 6 bases. V dropped 2 bases and J dropped 10 bases, with 18 bases sitting between them. Germline V gene sequence: CDR1 MNHEY, CDR2 SMNVEV (reference sequence). The CDR3 length is 16 residues. CDR3 nucleotides: TGTGCCAGCAGTTTAGACAGGTCCGGAATTTGGTCACCCCTCCACTTT. This encodes CASSLDRSGIWSPLHF.

This sequence joins TRBV9 and TRBJ2-1, with D tentatively TRBD1 or TRBD2 (6 bases each). Deletions cut 0 bases from V and 4 bases from J, with 23 bases between. The CDR3 has 19 amino acids. From germline, CDR1 is SGDLS and CDR2 YYNGEE. The CDR3, as DNA: TGTGCCAGCAGCGTAGTGAGCGAGACGTGGGGGGCTGGATACAATGAGCAGTTCTTC. It encodes CASSVVSETWGAGYNEQFF.

V and J are TRBV7-8 and TRBJ2-7; 9 nucleotides line up with TRBD1. The V and J ends lost 5 bases and 5 bases, in that order; junction bases with no gene match: 7. The V gene's germline CDR1 is SGHVS and CDR2 FQNEAQ. This CDR3 region has 14 residues. CDR3 nucleotides: TGTGCCAGCAGCACCAGACAGGGGGGAAACGAGCAGTACTTC. Translated: CASSTRQGGNEQYF.

The gene calls are TRBV6-5 and TRBJ2-3; D is ambiguous. V lost 6 bases and J 4 bases, leaving 11 bases between the germline ends. Germline values: CDR1 MNHEY, CDR2 SVGAGI. The CDR3 extends over 13 amino acids. This CDR3 is CASSSEKADTQYF. CDR3 sequence (DNA): TGTGCCAGCAGCTCGGAGAAGGCAGATACGCAGTATTTT.

The gene calls are TRBV5-1 and TRBJ1-2, with 9 nucleotides matching TRBD1. Germline V gene lookup returns CDR1 SGHRS and CDR2 YFSETQ. The CDR3 is 14 residues long. After removal of 7 bases from V and 8 bases from J, the junction contained 12 bases not matched to a gene. The CDR3, as DNA: TGCGCCAGCCAGGAACAGGGGGCGGGAGAAGGCTACACCTTC. This encodes CASQEQGAGEGYTF.